The clone carrying this TCR beta chain is medium-sized in the sample. Its antigen is undetermined. The data derive from a study of OX40 agonist ivuxolimab in advanced cancers. The protocol was immunoSEQ multiplex PCR, while the TCRdb copy is restricted to in-frame clones and leaves out a portion. Of over 15,000 clones listed, approximately 78% are singletons. Germline trimming cut 2 bases from V and 9 bases from J; bases unmatched to any gene: 4. Germline-derived CDR1 and CDR2 are MRHNA and SNTAGT. There are 13 residues in the CDR3. Study-wide results and caveats: Several nonresponders also turned out to have low normalized T-cell clonal expansion.

V is TRBV6-4 and J is TRBJ2-1, with 7 bases lining up with TRBD2. This TCR derives from an adult with an advanced solid tumor such as melanoma, head and neck, liver or kidney cancer. Sample: CD4+ or CD8+ T cells sorted from blood, taken in a trial of the OX40 agonist ivuxolimab. CDR3 protein: CASSDTSVSEQFF. The CDR3 region has the DNA TGTGCCAGCAGTGACACTAGCGTAAGTGAGCAGTTCTTC.